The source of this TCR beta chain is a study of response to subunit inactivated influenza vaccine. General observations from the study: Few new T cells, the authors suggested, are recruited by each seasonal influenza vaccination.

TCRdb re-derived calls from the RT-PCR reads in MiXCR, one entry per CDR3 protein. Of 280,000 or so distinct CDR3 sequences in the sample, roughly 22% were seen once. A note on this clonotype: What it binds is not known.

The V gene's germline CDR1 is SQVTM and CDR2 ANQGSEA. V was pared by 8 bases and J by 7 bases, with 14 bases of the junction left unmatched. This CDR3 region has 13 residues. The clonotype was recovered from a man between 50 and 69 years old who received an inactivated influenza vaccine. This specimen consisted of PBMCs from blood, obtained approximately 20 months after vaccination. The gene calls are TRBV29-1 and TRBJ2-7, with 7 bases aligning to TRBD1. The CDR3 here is CSTRTGPQGEQYF. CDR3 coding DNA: TGCAGCACCCGGACAGGCCCGCAAGGGGAGCAGTACTTC.